The sequence of this TCR beta chain was determined in a study of lymphopenia after photon versus proton radiotherapy. Overall study results and limits: After the lymphocyte nadir, photon-treated repertoires showed oligoclonal expansion, especially of CD8+ Temra cells. Authors raise, but do not show, better survival with proton therapy. Larger post-nadir TCR diversity loss correlated inversely with survival in deceased patients.

With regard to this clone: What it binds is unknown.

Data came from immunoSEQ multiplex PCR; TCRdb stores just in-frame clones and leaves some out. The table records over 50,000 clones, around 87% of them present only once. This CDR3 contains 14 residues. Trimming took 5 bases from V and 6 from J, leaving 16 bases between them. The germline CDR1 and CDR2 sequences are MNHEY and SVGAGI. This sequence was found in a man aged 40-49 years with gastric cancer. Sequencing was performed on peripheral blood, taken from a patient treated with photon-based radiotherapy. This chain links TRBV6-5 with TRBJ1-2; D is perhaps TRBD1 (5 bases). The CDR3 sequence is CASSAIRGLDGYTF. For the CDR3, the DNA is TGTGCCAGCAGTGCCATCCGGGGACTCGATGGCTACACCTTC.